This TCR beta chain was retrieved from a study of human CD8 memory T cell subsets (dated by TCRdb to 2019 to 2021). Regarding the research as a whole: The clonal relationships among stem-like (TSTEM), progenitor exhausted-like (TPEX) and effector memory CD8+ T cell subsets were assessed by comparing the TCRbeta repertoires of these subsets. TCRbeta repertoires were obtained from TSTEM, TPEX and effector memory subsets contributed by each of over 5 donors. What the research found in general, with its limitations: Chao1 estimates suggested greater repertoire diversity in TSTEM than in TPEX subsets, potentially reflecting a broader range of specificities. The stem-like TSTEM and TPEX subsets each shared clonotypes with effector memory cells, but the TSTEM and TPEX repertoires had minimal overlap with each other, suggesting distinct antigen spectra. Sequencing was limited to TCRbeta chains, and the repertoire comparisons were based on about 6 donors analyzed with paired t-tests and Bonferroni correction. Similarly high normalized Shannon-Wiener diversity was shown by TSTEM and TPEX subsets, whereas comparatively lower diversity was seen in effector memory subsets.

For this clonotype: What this receptor recognizes is not known.

A Human TCR Profiling Kit was used to prepare UMI-labeled 5' RACE TCRbeta libraries. Every TCRbeta library was prepared in parallel, with the same number of PCR cycles used for all of the libraries. Concerning the study's data processing: Each TCRbeta library contained between about 3,000 and 18,000 functional CDR3beta clonotypes. UMI extraction and consensus assembly used MIGEC 1.2.9, requiring at least three reads per UMI. MiXCR 3.0.3 was used to extract in-frame CDR3beta repertoires. After each sample was downsampled to 42,000 randomly selected UMIs, diversity metrics were computed in VDJtools 1.2.1. For each sample pair, the repertoire overlap metrics D, R and F2 were calculated in VDJtools using the top 3,000 clones. Each entry corresponds to one CDR3 protein sequence from reads that TCRdb reprocessed, and DNA is not given. The authors' filters were not applied to this entry. The sample's records list about 18,000 distinct CDR3 sequences. Of the sample, about 5% is held by the ten largest clones.

The CDR3 contains 13 residues, cysteine and phenylalanine counted. Only the protein is on record. For CDR1 and CDR2, the germline V gene (reference sequence) lists LNHDA and SQIVND. Density gradient separation was used to isolate peripheral blood mononuclear cells from buffy coats of healthy donors. In the study, total CD8+ T cells were enriched by negative magnetic separation with EasySep or MojoSort CD8+ T cell isolation kits. An RNeasy Mini Kit was used to extract total RNA from duplicate vials of some 160,000 sorted CD8+ T cells per subset. The PBMCs were used fresh or after being cryopreserved in fetal bovine serum with around 9.2% DMSO. CD8+ T cell subsets were sorted to purity by fluorescence-activated cell sorting on a FACSAria III.

The V and J segments used are TRBV19 and TRBJ2-7; there is no DNA to check the TCRdb D call of TRBD2. The sample comprised CD8+ T cells from PBMCs. This receptor was taken from a human donor in good health. The CDR3 protein sequence reads: CASSSGLAWEQYF. The CDR3, completed at both ends by the reference TRBV19 and TRBJ2-7 genes, gives the full variable domain DGGITQSPKYLFRKEGQNVTLSCEQNLNHDAMYWYRQDPGQGLRLIYYSQIVNDFQKGDIAEGYSVSREKKESFPLTVTSAQKNPTAFYLCASSSGLAWEQYFGPGTRLTVT.